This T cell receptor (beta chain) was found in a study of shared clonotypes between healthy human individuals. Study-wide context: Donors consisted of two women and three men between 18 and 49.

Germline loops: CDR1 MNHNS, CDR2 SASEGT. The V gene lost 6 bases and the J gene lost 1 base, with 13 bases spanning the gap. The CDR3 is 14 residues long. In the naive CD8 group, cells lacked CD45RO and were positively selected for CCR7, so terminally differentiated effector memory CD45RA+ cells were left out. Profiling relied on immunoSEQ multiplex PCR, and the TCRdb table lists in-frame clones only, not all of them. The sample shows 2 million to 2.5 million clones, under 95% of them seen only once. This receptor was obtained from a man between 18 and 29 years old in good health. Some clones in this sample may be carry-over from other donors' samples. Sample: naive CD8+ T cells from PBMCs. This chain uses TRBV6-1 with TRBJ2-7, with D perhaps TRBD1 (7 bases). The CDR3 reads CASRGGQISYEQYF. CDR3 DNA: TGTGCCAGCAGGGGGGGACAGATTTCCTACGAGCAGTACTTC.